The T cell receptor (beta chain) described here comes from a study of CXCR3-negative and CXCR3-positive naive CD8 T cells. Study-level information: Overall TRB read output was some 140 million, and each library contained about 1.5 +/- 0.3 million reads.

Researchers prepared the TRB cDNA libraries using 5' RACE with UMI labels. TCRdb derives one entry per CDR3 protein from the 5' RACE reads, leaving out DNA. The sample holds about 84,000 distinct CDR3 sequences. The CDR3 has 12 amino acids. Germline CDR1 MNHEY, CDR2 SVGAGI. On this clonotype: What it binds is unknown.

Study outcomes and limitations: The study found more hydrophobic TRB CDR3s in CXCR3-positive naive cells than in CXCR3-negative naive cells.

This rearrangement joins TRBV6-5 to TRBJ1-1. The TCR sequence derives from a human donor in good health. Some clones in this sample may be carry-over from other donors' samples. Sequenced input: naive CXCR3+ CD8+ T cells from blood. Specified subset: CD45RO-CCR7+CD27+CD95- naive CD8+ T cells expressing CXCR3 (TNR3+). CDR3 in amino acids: CASSYGDTEAFF.